This T cell receptor (beta chain) appears in the sequencing data of a study of breast tumors, draining lymph nodes, adjacent tissues. This clonotype was counted at least ten times. Its matching antigen is unknown. The CDR3 extends over 16 amino acids. Trimming took off 6 bases at V and 1 base at J, with 21 bases between the two ends. CDR1 and CDR2 (germline): DFQATT, SNEGSKA (reference sequence). From the multiplex PCR reads, TCRdb called clonotypes with MiXCR, one entry per CDR3 protein. The sample has tens of thousands of distinct CDR3 sequences, roughly 39% seen once. General study findings and limits: Tumors had less TCR diversity than lymph nodes, more than nontumor tissue. Data only fit, rather than demonstrated, lymph node origin of most tumor T cells. Luminal-like breast cancer showed significantly higher tumor–nontumor repertoire similarity than basal-like. Data fit most tumor T cells coming from lymph node, expanding in tumor.

The TCR originated in a female donor with breast cancer. Some clones in this sample may be carry-over from other donors' samples. The specimen was breast tumor tissue. The J gene is TRBJ2-5, the V gene TRBV20-1; possible D gene TRBD2, 6 bases. Here the CDR3 reads CSAPGVLGGPQETQYF. For the CDR3, the DNA is TGCAGTGCCCCCGGGGTTTTAGGAGGGCCCCAAGAGACCCAGTACTTC.